This passage covers 18 T cell receptor beta chains from one sample sequenced in a study of long-term antiretroviral therapy in people with HIV. The run of the v3.0 immunoSEQ assay was at survey level. Data came from immunoSEQ multiplex PCR; TCRdb stores just in-frame clones and leaves some out. The sample contains roughly 18,000 clones, about nine tenths of which appear only once. The source was unsorted PBMCs, collected 3 years after starting antiretroviral therapy. These receptors were collected from a man over 45 with HIV.

CDR3: CAIRPSVGDTQYF. The CDR3 DNA sequence: TGTGCCATTCGGCCTAGCGTTGGAGATACGCAGTATTTT. The genes are TRBV10-3 and TRBJ2-3; the D gene is possibly TRBD2 (6 bases). The CDR3 totals 13 residues. V lost 9 bases, J lost 5 bases, and 15 bases lay in between. CDR1 is ENHRY and CDR2 is SYGVKD in the germline V gene.

The CDR3 region is CASSDASGGPGSRLTDTQYF. The DNA of the CDR3 is TGTGCCAGCAGTGACGCGAGCGGGGGGCCGGGTTCAAGATTAACAGATACGCAGTATTTT. V and J are TRBV6-4 and TRBJ2-3, with 9 bases identical to TRBD2. Germline CDR1 MRHNA, CDR2 SNTAGT. V dropped 2 bases and J dropped 3; count of bases not matched to a gene: 18. The length of the CDR3 is 20 residues.

The V gene is TRBV11-2, the J gene TRBJ2-7, with D perhaps matching TRBD2 (6 bases). Trimming removed 4 bases from V and 1 base from J, with 17 bases in between. Germline V gene data show CDR1 as SGHAT and CDR2 as FQNNGV. This CDR3 contains 16 residues. The DNA of the CDR3 is TGTGCCAGCAGCTCTAAAACTAGTGGGACTTCCTACGAGCAGTACTTC. It yields the protein CASSSKTSGTSYEQYF.

This chain connects TRBV29-1 to TRBJ2-7; possibly TRBD1 for D (5 bases). The germline V gene encodes CDR1 SQVTM and CDR2 ANQGSEA. Trimming stripped 2 bases from V and 6 bases from J, with 20 bases between. The length of the CDR3 is 15 residues. The CDR3: CSVEPLEDKLAEQYF. Written as DNA, the CDR3 is TGCAGCGTTGAACCCCTCGAGGACAAGCTGGCCGAGCAGTACTTC.

The rearrangement uses TRBV19 and TRBJ1-4, with TRBD1 as a possible D gene (5 bases). Per germline, CDR1 LNHDA and CDR2 SQIVND (reference sequence). V lost 3 bases, J lost 0 bases, and 23 bases lay in between. The CDR3 sequence is 20 residues long. CDR3 sequence reads: CASSIRGYGGSYTTNEKLFF. CDR3 nucleotides: TGTGCCAGTAGTATTCGGGGCTACGGGGGATCTTATACAACTAATGAAAAACTGTTTTTT.

The chain has TRBV6-4 and TRBJ2-3, with 14 bases that match TRBD2. The V and J ends lost 2 bases and 3 bases, in that order; junction bases with no gene match: 4. Looked up from germline, CDR1 is MRHNA and CDR2 is SNTAGT. The CDR3 length is 17 residues. The CDR3 DNA reads TGTGCCAGCAGTGACACCGGACTAGCGGGGGGTACAGATACGCAGTATTTT. Translation gives CASSDTGLAGGTDTQYF.

This clone turned up a few times. The rearrangement joins TRBV5-4 to TRBJ1-2; 10 bases align to TRBD1. The length of the CDR3 is 15 residues. Per the germline V gene, CDR1 is SGHNT and CDR2 is YYREEE (reference sequence). With 3 bases clipped from V and 3 bases from J, the junction kept 5 bases outside the gene matches. For the CDR3, the DNA is TGTGCCAGCAGCTCGGGACAGGGGCAGGACTATGGCTACACCTTC. This sequence encodes CASSSGQGQDYGYTF. The whole variable domain, filled in from reference TRBV5-4 and TRBJ1-2, reads ETGVTQSPTHLIKTRGQQVTLRCSSQSGHNTVSWYQQALGQGPQFIFQYYREEENGRGNFPPRFSGLQFPNYSSELNVNALELDDSALYLCASSSGQGQDYGYTFGSGTRLTVV.

This chain links TRBV6-1 with TRBJ1-1; D is undetermined. Germline CDR1 MNHNS, CDR2 SASEGT. The CDR3 spans 13 residues. Trimming removed 2 bases at V and 0 bases at J, with 4 bases between. The CDR3 is CASSETVNTEAFF. The CDR3 bases are TGTGCCAGCAGTGAAACGGTGAACACTGAAGCTTTCTTT.

V usage is TRBV27 and J usage is TRBJ2-4; TRBD1 aligns across 9 bases. V lost 4 bases and J lost 8; bases outside the gene matches: 12. Germline assignment: CDR1 MNHEY and CDR2 SMNVEV (reference sequence). The CDR3 spans 16 residues. CDR3 sequence reads: CASSSLGQGRVYIQYF. The CDR3 bases are TGTGCCAGCAGTTCCCTCGGACAGGGGAGGGTGTACATTCAGTACTTC.

This clone showed up just once. This chain joins TRBV27 and TRBJ2-3, with 12 bases that match TRBD2. The V segment lost 5 bases and the J segment 4 bases; nucleotides outside the gene matches: 10. CDR1 is MNHEY, CDR2 SMNVEV, per germline (reference sequence). This CDR3 is 17 amino acids long. Here the CDR3 DNA reads TGTGCCAGCAGTACCCTCCGGACTAGCGGGGTCTCAGATACGCAGTATTTT. Translating gives CASSTLRTSGVSDTQYF.

This chain uses TRBV2 with TRBJ1-4; perhaps TRBD1 as D (5 bases). This CDR3 has 15 amino acids. Germline V gives CDR1 SNHLY, CDR2 FYNNEI. The V gene lost 2 bases and the J gene lost 6 bases, with 13 bases spanning the gap. CDR3 nucleotide sequence: TGTGCCAGCAGTGAACGGGGCAGGGATTATGAAAAACTGTTTTTT. It translates to CASSERGRDYEKLFF.

V and J are TRBV5-1 and TRBJ1-5; the D gene is possibly TRBD1 (6 bases). CDR3 length: 15 amino acids. The V and J ends lost 4 bases and 4 bases respectively, with 15 bases between them. Looked up from germline, CDR1 is SGHRS and CDR2 is YFSETQ. The CDR3 coding sequence is TGCGCCAGCAGCACAACGGGACACTGGAATCAGCCCCAGCATTTT. This encodes CASSTTGHWNQPQHF.

The V call is TRBV7-2, the J call TRBJ1-2; TRBD1 is a possible D gene (5 bases). The CDR3 length is 13 residues. Trimming shortened V by 6 bases and J by 3 bases, and 11 bases separated the two germline ends. Looked up from germline, CDR1 is SGHTA and CDR2 is FQGNSA. CDR3 sequence: CASSHRLDYGYTF. The CDR3 DNA reads as TGTGCCAGCAGTCACAGGCTTGACTATGGCTACACCTTC.

The chain joins TRBV7-8 to TRBJ2-2; possible D gene TRBD2, 5 bases. Germline values: CDR1 SGHVS, CDR2 FQNEAQ. Deletions cut 6 bases from V and 5 bases from J, with 13 bases between. This CDR3 spans 14 amino acids. CDR3 sequence reads: CASSPLGRTGELFF. The CDR3 DNA reads TGTGCCAGCAGTCCACTAGGCAGAACCGGGGAGCTGTTTTTT.

The chain is built from TRBV6-1 and TRBJ2-7, with TRBD1 matching 8 bases. There are 15 residues in the CDR3. With V trimmed by 0 bases and J by 4 bases, 5 bases remained unmatched. Germline V gene sequence: CDR1 MNHNS, CDR2 SASEGT. The CDR3 sequence: CASSEAGTGFYEQYF. The CDR3 nucleotides are TGTGCCAGCAGTGAAGCCGGGACAGGATTTTACGAGCAGTACTTC.

V gene TRBV7-9 combines with J gene TRBJ2-5; 7 positions match TRBD1. Germline loops: CDR1 SEHNR, CDR2 FQNEAQ (reference sequence). The CDR3 consists of 14 residues. V lost 2 bases and J lost 3; bases outside the gene matches: 3. CDR3 bases: TGTGCCAGCAGCTTAACCGGGACAGAAGAGACCCAGTACTTC. Protein sequence: CASSLTGTEETQYF.

V is TRBV5-6 and J is TRBJ2-3, with D possibly matching TRBD1 (6 bases). V shed 6 bases and J shed 4 bases, with 18 bases lying between them. Germline-derived CDR1 and CDR2 are SGHDT and YYEEEE. The CDR3 has 15 residues. CDR3 sequence (DNA): TGTGCCAGCACCTGGGGCAGGGGTGGCGCAGATACGCAGTATTTT. Translated: CASTWGRGGADTQYF.

V is TRBV6-6 and J is TRBJ1-2; D unclear. The length of the CDR3 is 12 residues. Germline loops: CDR1 MNHNY, CDR2 SVGAGI (reference sequence). With 0 bases removed from V and 3 bases from J, the gap between germline ends came to 2 bases. CDR3 DNA sequence: TGTGCCAGCAGTTACTCGGACTATGGCTACACCTTC. As protein: CASSYSDYGYTF.